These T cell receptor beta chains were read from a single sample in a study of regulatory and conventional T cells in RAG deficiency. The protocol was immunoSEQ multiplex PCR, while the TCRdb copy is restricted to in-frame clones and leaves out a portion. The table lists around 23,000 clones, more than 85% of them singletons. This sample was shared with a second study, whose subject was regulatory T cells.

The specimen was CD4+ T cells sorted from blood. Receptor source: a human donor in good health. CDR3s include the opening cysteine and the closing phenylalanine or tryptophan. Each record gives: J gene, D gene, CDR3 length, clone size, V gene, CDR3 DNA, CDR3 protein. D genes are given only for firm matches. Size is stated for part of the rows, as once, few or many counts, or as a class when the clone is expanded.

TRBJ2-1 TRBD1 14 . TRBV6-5 TGTGCCAGCAGGGCCCCGGGACAGAACAATGAGCAGTTCTTC CASRAPGQNNEQFF
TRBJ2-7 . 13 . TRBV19 TGTGCCAGTACGGGGGCACGGCCCTACGAGCAGTACTTC CASTGARPYEQYF
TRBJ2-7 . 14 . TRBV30 TGTGCCTGGAGTTGGGGCAGGGCTAACTACGAGCAGTACTTC CAWSWGRANYEQYF
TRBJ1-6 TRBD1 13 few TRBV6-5 TGTGCCAGCACGAACAGGGGTCGCTCACCCCTCCACTTT CASTNRGRSPLHF
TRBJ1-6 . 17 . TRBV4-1 TGCGCCAGCAGCCAGCCGTCGAGGGTAAGAGTGGATTCACCCCTCCACTTT CASSQPSRVRVDSPLHF
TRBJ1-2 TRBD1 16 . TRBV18 TGTGCCAGCTCACCACCGGCCGCGACAGGGCCGGGTGGCTACACCTTC CASSPPAATGPGGYTF
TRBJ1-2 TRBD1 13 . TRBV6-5 TGTGCCAGCAGTCCCACAGGGGCGGGTGGCTACACCTTC CASSPTGAGGYTF
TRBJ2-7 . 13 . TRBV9 TGTGCCAGCAGCGGGACCAGCGGGCTCGAGCAGTACTTC CASSGTSGLEQYF
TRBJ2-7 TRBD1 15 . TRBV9 TGTGCCAGCAGCGTAGGGGTGACAGGGTTGCACGAACAGTACTTC CASSVGVTGLHEQYF
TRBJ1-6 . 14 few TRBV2 TGTGCCAGCAGTGTCGCGGGGCTCGGTTCACCCCTCCACTTT CASSVAGLGSPLHF
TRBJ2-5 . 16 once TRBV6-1 TGTGCCAGCAGTGGGCCGGGCTCGGGGCCCCAAGAGACCCAGTACTTC CASSGPGSGPQETQYF
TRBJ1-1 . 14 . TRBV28 TGTGCCAGCAGTTTGGGGTTAGGAGTATATGAAGCTTTCTTT CASSLGLGVYEAFF
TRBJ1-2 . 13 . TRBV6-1 TGTGCCAGCAGTGAGCACCTTAACTATGGCTACACCTTC CASSEHLNYGYTF
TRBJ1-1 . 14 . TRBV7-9 TGTGCCAGCAGCTCACGGCCCCTGAACACTGAAGCTTTCTTT CASSSRPLNTEAFF
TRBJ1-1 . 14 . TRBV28 TGTGCCAGCAGTTTGGCAGGGATGAACACTGAAGCTTTCTTT CASSLAGMNTEAFF
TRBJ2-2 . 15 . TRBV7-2 TGTGCCAGCAGCCCCGAGTATCTTAACACCGGGGAGCTGTTTTTT CASSPEYLNTGELFF
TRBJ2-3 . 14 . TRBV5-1 TGCGCCAGCAGACTCAGACAGAGCACAGATACGCAGTATTTT CASRLRQSTDTQYF
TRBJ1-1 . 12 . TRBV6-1 TGTGCCAGCAGCCCGATGAACACTGAAGCTTTCTTT CASSPMNTEAFF
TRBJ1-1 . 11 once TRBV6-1 TGTGCCAGCAGTGGAAACATGGAAGCTTTCTTT CASSGNMEAFF
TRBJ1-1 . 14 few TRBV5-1 TGCGCCAGCAGCTTGGAGGCCGTGAACACTGAAGCTTTCTTT CASSLEAVNTEAFF
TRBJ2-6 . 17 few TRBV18 TGTGCCAGCTCACCACCCGACGGAGGCTCTGGGGCCAACGTCCTGACTTTC CASSPPDGGSGANVLTF
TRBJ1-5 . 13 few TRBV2 TGTGCCAGCAGTTGGGACCCCTCGGAGCCCCAGCATTTT CASSWDPSEPQHF
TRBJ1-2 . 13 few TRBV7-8 TGTGCCAGCAGCTTAGCGCAGGGTGAGGGCTACACCTTC CASSLAQGEGYTF
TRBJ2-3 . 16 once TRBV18 TGTGCCAGCTCACCACAGGACGGATTTAGCACAGATACGCAGTATTTT CASSPQDGFSTDTQYF
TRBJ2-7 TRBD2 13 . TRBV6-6 TGTGCCAGCAGTTTCGGGGGGTCCTATGAGCAGTACTTC CASSFGGSYEQYF
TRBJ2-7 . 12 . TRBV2 TGTGCCGGCCTTTCGGGGTTCTACGAGCAGTACTTC CAGLSGFYEQYF
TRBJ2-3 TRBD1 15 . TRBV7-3 TGTGCCAGCAGCTTGGACAGGACTAGCACAGATACGCAGTATTTT CASSLDRTSTDTQYF
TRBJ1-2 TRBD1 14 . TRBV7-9 TGTGCCAGCAGCTCGGGACAGGGGCTTTATGGCTACACCTTC CASSSGQGLYGYTF
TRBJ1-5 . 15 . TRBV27 TGTGCCAGCAGTATACGGGACCCAGAGAATCAGCCCCAGCATTTT CASSIRDPENQPQHF
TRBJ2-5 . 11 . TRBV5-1 TGCGCCAGCAGCTTAAAAGAGACCCAGTACTTC CASSLKETQYF
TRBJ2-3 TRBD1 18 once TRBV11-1 TGTGCCAGCAGCTTAGATCGGTTGGGCAGGGGGCGCACAGATACGCAGTATTTT CASSLDRLGRGRTDTQYF
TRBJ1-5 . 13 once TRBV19 TGTGCCAGTAACTCACGGGGCAATCAGCCCCAGCATTTT CASNSRGNQPQHF
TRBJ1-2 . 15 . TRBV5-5 TGTGCCAGCAGCTCCCCCGGGGGCCGGAGCTATGGCTACACCTTC CASSSPGGRSYGYTF
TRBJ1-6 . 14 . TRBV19 TGTGCCAGTAGTATCGGGGTAAGGAATTCACCCCTCCACTTT CASSIGVRNSPLHF
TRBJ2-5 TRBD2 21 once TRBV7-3 TGTGCCAGCGAGCCCCCGGTCCCTAATACTAGCGGTCAGAACCCCCAAGGGACCCAGTACTTC CASEPPVPNTSGQNPQGTQYF
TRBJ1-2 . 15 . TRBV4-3 TGCGCCAGCAGCCAAGGATCCCCCGGAGGCTATGGCTACACCTTC CASSQGSPGGYGYTF